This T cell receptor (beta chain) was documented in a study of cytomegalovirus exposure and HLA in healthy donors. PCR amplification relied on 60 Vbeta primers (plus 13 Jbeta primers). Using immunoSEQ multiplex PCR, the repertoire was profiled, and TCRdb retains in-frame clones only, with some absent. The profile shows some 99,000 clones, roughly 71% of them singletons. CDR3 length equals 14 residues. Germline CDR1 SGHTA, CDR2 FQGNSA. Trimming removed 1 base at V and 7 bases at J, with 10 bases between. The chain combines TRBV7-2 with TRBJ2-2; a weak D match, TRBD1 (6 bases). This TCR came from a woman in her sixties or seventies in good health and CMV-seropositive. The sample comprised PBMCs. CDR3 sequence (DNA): TGTGCCAGCAGCTTAGTTCCAGGGGTCGGGGAGCTGTTTTTT. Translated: CASSLVPGVGELFF. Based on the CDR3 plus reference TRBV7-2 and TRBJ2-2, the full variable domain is GAGVSQSPSNKVTEKGKDVELRCDPISGHTALYWYRQSLGQGLEFLIYFQGNSAPDKSGLPSDRFSAERTGGSVSTLTIQRTQQEDSAVYLCASSLVPGVGELFFGEGSRLTVL.